This record looks at one T cell receptor beta chain sequence and its context. Primed by a sample-barcoded 5' primer and a J-beta primer mix, a second PCR proceeded for about 6 to 11 cycles. TCRdb recomputed calls from the 5' RACE reads with MiXCR, one row per CDR3 protein. The sample comprises around 1,500,000 distinct CDR3 sequences, 40% to 50% of which are singletons, and 6.5% to 10% rests with the top ten. The record originates from a study of blood T cells in healthy people across ages. V was cut by 4 bases and J by 13 bases, with 20 bases left in between. Germline values: CDR1 SGHRS, CDR2 YFSETQ. The CDR3 is 14 amino acids.

The clonotype comes from a woman aged 18-30 years in good health. The sequenced material came from blood. The chain recombines TRBV5-1 with TRBJ2-2; D possibly corresponds to TRBD2 (7 bases). The CDR3 sequence: CASSGGPAGEALFF. CDR3 nucleotide sequence: TGCGCCAGCAGCGGGGGGCCGGCGGGAGAAGCGCTGTTTTTT.